One and the same sample provided the 14 T cell receptor beta chains below, sequenced in a study of metastatic and nonmetastatic thyroid tumors. From the PCR reads, TCRdb re-called clones with MiXCR. The repertoire holds about 89,000 clones, with 12% as singletons. All patients were untreated before thyroid surgery. Input material: tumor tissue. The receptors originated from a female donor with papillary thyroid cancer or a benign thyroid nodule (not recorded which). Some clones in this sample may be carry-over from other donors' samples.

This clone has at least ten counts. The CDR3 here is CASSLSSGPSYNEQFF. In DNA form, the CDR3 reads TGTGCCAGCAGTTTATCAAGCGGGCCATCCTACAATGAGCAGTTCTTC. This chain uses TRBV27 with TRBJ2-1; D perhaps matches TRBD2 (6 bases). The CDR3 totals 16 residues. The V and J ends lost 0 bases and 1 base respectively, with 10 bases between them. Germline-derived CDR1 and CDR2 are MNHEY and SMNVEV (reference sequence).

This clone was detected ten times or more. The chain recombines TRBV20-1 with TRBJ1-3; 8 bases match TRBD1. Looked up from germline, CDR1 is DFQATT and CDR2 is SNEGSKA (reference sequence). There are 14 residues in the CDR3. J was trimmed by 8 bases and V by 3 bases; bases with no gene match: 9. The CDR3 coding sequence is TGCAGTGCTAGGAGGGTGGACAGGGATGACACCATATATTTT. It translates to CSARRVDRDDTIYF.

The sample holds many counts of this clone. The chain combines TRBV19 with TRBJ2-1; D possibly corresponds to TRBD1 (6 bases). V shed 6 bases and J shed 1 base, with 22 bases lying between them. The CDR3 covers 18 residues. The V gene's germline CDR1 is LNHDA and CDR2 SQIVND (reference sequence). The CDR3 DNA follows: TGTGCCAGTAGCCTAACCCAGGGGCGGGCAAAGTCCTACAATGAGCAGTTCTTC. This encodes CASSLTQGRAKSYNEQFF.

The sample holds many counts of this clone. Other DNA sequences in the sample encode the same CDR3. This chain connects TRBV9 to TRBJ2-1; D gene uncertain. Per germline, CDR1 SGDLS and CDR2 YYNGEE. The V and J ends lost 3 bases and 6 bases respectively, with 7 bases between them. The CDR3 sequence is 12 residues long. CDR3 in DNA: TGTGCCAGCAGCGCAGGCGGCAATGAGCAGTTCTTC. Its protein is CASSAGGNEQFF.

This clone has a handful of counts. Compared with germline, one end of the junction differs, possibly owing to a read error. The J gene is TRBJ1-1, the V gene TRBV6-1; no clear D gene. The CDR3 extends over 13 amino acids. CDR1 is MNHNS and CDR2 is SASEGT in the germline V gene. The CDR3 DNA sequence: TGTGCCAGCAGCAAAACTAGGAGCACTGAAGCTTCCTTT. The encoded protein is CASSKTRSTEASF.

This clone has more than one count but fewer than ten. Given a much more abundant clone one base away, this may be a read error. The chain employs TRBV28 and TRBJ1-2; D remains unclear. This CDR3 contains 12 residues. Per the germline V gene, CDR1 is MDHEN and CDR2 is SYDVKM. The CDR3: CASMPTNYRYTF. For the CDR3, the DNA is TGTGCCAGCATGCCTACTAACTATCGCTACACCTTC.

This clone showed up many times. The chain employs TRBV7-3 and TRBJ2-2; TRBD2 matches 11 bases. The CDR3 length is 16 residues. In germline, CDR1 is SGHTA, CDR2 FQGTGA. J gave up 1 base and V 4 bases, and 2 bases lay outside the gene matches. The CDR3 nucleotides are TGTGCCAGCAGCTCTCTAGCGGGAGGGAACACCGGGGAGCTGTTTTTT. Its translation is CASSSLAGGNTGELFF.

Notes on this clone: A read error may be the cause here, since a much bigger clone is one base away. The chain recombines TRBV20-1 with TRBJ2-7; TRBD2 matches 13 bases. The germline CDR1 and CDR2 sequences are DFQATT and SNEGSKA (reference sequence). The V gene end was trimmed by 6 bases and the J gene end by 5 bases; junction bases not matched to a gene: 13. The CDR3 covers 16 residues. The CDR3, as DNA: TGCAGTGCCCGGGGGACTAGCGGGATCTCCAACGACGAGCAGTACTTC. It codes for CSARGTSGISNDEQYF.

The chain recombines TRBV7-8 with TRBJ1-1, with D possibly matching TRBD1 (5 bases). The CDR3 totals 14 residues. Trimming removed 0 bases from V and 10 bases from J, with 15 bases in between. The germline V gene has CDR1 SGHVS and CDR2 FQNEAQ. The CDR3 bases are TGTGCCAGCAGCTTAGCGCCAGGGATTCTTGGAGCTTTCTTT. Protein sequence: CASSLAPGILGAFF.

This clone was seen more than once but under ten times. A much larger clonotype is one base distant, so this may be a read error. The CDR3 protein is CASSPIVEQYF. CDR3 coding DNA: TGTGCCAGCAGCCCGATCGTAGAGCAGTACTTC. The V gene is TRBV7-9, the J gene TRBJ2-7, with D uncertain. V was cut by 5 bases and J by 7 bases, with 9 bases left in between. Looked up from germline, CDR1 is SEHNR and CDR2 is FQNEAQ (reference sequence). The CDR3 length is 11 residues.

This clone showed up just a few times. A much more abundant neighbour one base away suggests this may be a read error. Other nucleotide sequences from this sample produce the same CDR3. The chain carries TRBV29-1 and TRBJ1-2, with 7 bases matching TRBD1. The junction had 5 bases not matched to a gene; V was cut back by 2 bases and J by 2 bases. This CDR3 is built from 14 residues. CDR1 and CDR2 (germline): SQVTM, ANQGSEA. CDR3 bases: TGCAGCGTTGAACCCCGGACAGGAAACTATGGCTACACCTTC. It specifies CSVEPRTGNYGYTF.

This clone was observed many times. The chain joins TRBV2 to TRBJ1-1; 9 positions agree with TRBD1. The CDR3 extends over 13 amino acids. Trimming at V came to 8 bases and at J to 3 bases, leaving 4 bases not matched to a gene. Germline CDR1 reads SNHLY; CDR2 reads FYNNEI. CDR3 in DNA: TGTGCCAGCCATAGGGACAGGGACACTGAAGCTTTCTTT. This translates into CASHRDRDTEAFF.

Many counts were recorded for this clone. This chain uses TRBV19 with TRBJ2-5; D is perhaps TRBD1 (5 bases). With 1 base removed from V and 1 base from J, the gap between germline ends came to 7 bases. The germline V gene encodes CDR1 LNHDA and CDR2 SQIVND (reference sequence). This CDR3 has 14 amino acids. Here the CDR3 reads CASSIGGAQETQYF. Here the CDR3 DNA reads TGTGCCAGTAGTATAGGGGGCGCCCAAGAGACCCAGTACTTC.

A remark on this clone: A much bigger clone sits one base away, suggesting this may be a read error. J is TRBJ1-1 and V is TRBV28; D is unresolved. The CDR3 runs to 15 residues. Trimming cost V 7 bases and J 5 bases, with 20 bases left between them. The germline V gene encodes CDR1 MDHEN and CDR2 SYDVKM. In nucleotides, the CDR3 is TGTGCCAGCAACCCAGACACGTCGCTAGGGACTGAAGCTTTCTTT. Amino acid sequence: CASNPDTSLGTEAFF.